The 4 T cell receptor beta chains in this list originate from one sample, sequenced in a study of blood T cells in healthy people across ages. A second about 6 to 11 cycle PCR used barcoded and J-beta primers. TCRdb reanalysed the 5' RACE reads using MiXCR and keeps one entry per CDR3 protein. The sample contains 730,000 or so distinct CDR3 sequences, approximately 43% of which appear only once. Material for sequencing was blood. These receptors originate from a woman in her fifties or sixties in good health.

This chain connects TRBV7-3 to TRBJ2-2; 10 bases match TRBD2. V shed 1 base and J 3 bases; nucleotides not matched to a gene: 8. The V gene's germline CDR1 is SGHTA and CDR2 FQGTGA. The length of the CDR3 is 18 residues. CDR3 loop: CASSLRNLAGEYTGELFF. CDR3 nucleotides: TGTGCCAGCAGCTTAAGGAATCTAGCGGGGGAGTACACCGGGGAGCTGTTTTTT.

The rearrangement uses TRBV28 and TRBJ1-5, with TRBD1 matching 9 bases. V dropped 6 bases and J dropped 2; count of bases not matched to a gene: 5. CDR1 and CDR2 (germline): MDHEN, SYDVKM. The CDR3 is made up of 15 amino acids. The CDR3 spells CASRQGQGGNQPQHF. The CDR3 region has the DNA TGTGCCAGCAGGCAGGGACAGGGTGGCAATCAGCCCCAGCATTTT.

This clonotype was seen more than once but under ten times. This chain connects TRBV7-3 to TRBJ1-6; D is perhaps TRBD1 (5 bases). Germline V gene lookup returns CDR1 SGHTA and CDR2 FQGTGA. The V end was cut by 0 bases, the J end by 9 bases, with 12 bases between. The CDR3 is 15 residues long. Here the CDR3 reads CASSLTTGGGSPLHF. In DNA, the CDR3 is TGTGCCAGCAGCTTAACTACGGGGGGGGGTTCACCCCTCCACTTT. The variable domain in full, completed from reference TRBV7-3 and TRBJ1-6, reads GAGVSQTPSNKVTEKGKYVELRCDPISGHTALYWYRQSLGQGPEFLIYFQGTGAADDSGLPNDRFFAVRPEGSVSTLKIQRTERGDSAVYLCASSLTTGGGSPLHFGNGTRLTVT.

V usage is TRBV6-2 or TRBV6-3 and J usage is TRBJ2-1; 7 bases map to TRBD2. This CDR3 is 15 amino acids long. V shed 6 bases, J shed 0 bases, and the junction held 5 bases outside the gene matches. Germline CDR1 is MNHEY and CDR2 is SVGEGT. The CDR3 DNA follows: TGTGCCAGCAGCAACGGCGGGGGCTCCTACAATGAGCAGTTCTTC. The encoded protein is CASSNGGGSYNEQFF.